Following are 20 T cell receptor beta chains from one sample sequenced in a study of T cells after posttransplantation cyclophosphamide. Measured with immunoSEQ multiplex PCR; TCRdb has only the in-frame clones, and not every one. This repertoire shows around 66,000 clones, approximately 92% found once; its top ten account for roughly 2.9%. The sample comprised PBMCs. The receptors stem from a woman under 40 in good health and a related stem cell transplant donor.

The V call is TRBV4-2, the J call TRBJ2-7; the match to TRBD2 covers 7 bases. CDR3 length equals 16 residues. Germline lookup yields CDR1 LGHNA and CDR2 YNFKEQ. Trimming cost V 0 bases and J 6 bases; bases outside gene matches: 11. This chain's CDR3 is CASSQDGRGSTSEQYF. The CDR3 DNA reads as TGTGCCAGCAGCCAAGATGGGCGGGGGTCTACAAGCGAGCAGTACTTC.

J is TRBJ2-3 and V is TRBV10-1; a weak D match, TRBD1 (6 bases). V lost 2 bases to trimming and J lost 4 bases, with 10 bases between them. The CDR3 is 14 amino acids. Germline assignment: CDR1 WNHNN and CDR2 SYGVQD (reference sequence). As DNA, the CDR3 is TGCGCCAGCAGTGAGGGGACATTTTCAGATACGCAGTATTTT. Translation: CASSEGTFSDTQYF.

The chain uses TRBV5-5 and TRBJ2-2; D is ambiguous. The germline CDR1 and CDR2 sequences are SGHKS and YYEKEE (reference sequence). Deletions cut 0 bases from V and 6 bases from J, with 15 bases between. CDR3 length: 16 amino acids. In DNA, the CDR3 is TGTGCCAGCAGCTTGGCCTCTTTTTGGCCCCCCGGGGAGCTGTTTTTT. It is translated as CASSLASFWPPGELFF.

The genes are TRBV19 and TRBJ2-6; D not certain. The CDR3 is 17 amino acids. CDR1 is LNHDA, CDR2 SQIVND, per germline (reference sequence). Trimming took 0 bases from V and 0 from J, leaving 9 bases between them. CDR3 in DNA: TGTGCCAGTAGTATAGATCTTGGGTTCTCTGGGGCCAACGTCCTGACTTTC. Translated: CASSIDLGFSGANVLTF.

This sequence joins TRBV9 and TRBJ2-5; 9 bases agree with TRBD2. Unmatched junction bases numbered 2, after V lost 0 bases and J lost 2 bases. The CDR3 has 15 amino acids. Germline values: CDR1 SGDLS, CDR2 YYNGEE. For the CDR3, the DNA is TGTGCCAGCAGCGTAGCTGCGGGGGGGCAAGAGACCCAGTACTTC. It specifies CASSVAAGGQETQYF. The full variable domain, in which reference TRBV9 and TRBJ2-5 provide the parts outside the CDR3, is DSGVTQTPKHLITATGQRVTLRCSPRSGDLSVYWYQQSLDQGLQFLIQYYNGEERAKGNILERFSAQQFPDLHSELNLSSLELGDSALYFCASSVAAGGQETQYFGPGTRLLVL.

The chain joins TRBV5-1 to TRBJ1-5, with D unclear. With 0 bases removed from V and 2 bases from J, the gap between germline ends came to 15 bases. Germline lookup yields CDR1 SGHRS and CDR2 YFSETQ. The CDR3 is 17 amino acids. The CDR3 loop reads CASSLEPGFGGNQPQHF. DNA of the CDR3: TGCGCCAGCAGCTTGGAGCCAGGCTTCGGGGGCAATCAGCCCCAGCATTTT.

The gene calls are TRBV7-2 and TRBJ2-1; 10 bases fit TRBD2. Unmatched junction bases numbered 6, after V lost 4 bases and J lost 9 bases. CDR3 length: 14 residues. Per the germline V gene, CDR1 is SGHTA and CDR2 is FQGNSA. CDR3 loop: CASSWLAGEGEQFF. For the CDR3, the DNA is TGTGCCAGCAGCTGGCTAGCGGGGGAGGGTGAGCAGTTCTTC. Full variable domain (rest looked up from reference TRBV7-2 and TRBJ2-1): GAGVSQSPSNKVTEKGKDVELRCDPISGHTALYWYRQSLGQGLEFLIYFQGNSAPDKSGLPSDRFSAERTGGSVSTLTIQRTQQEDSAVYLCASSWLAGEGEQFFGPGTRLTVL.

This rearrangement joins TRBV7-6 to TRBJ2-7; D unclear. The germline gives CDR1 SGHVS, CDR2 FNYEAQ. This CDR3 region has 16 residues. V was pared by 5 bases and J by 0 bases, with 17 bases between. The CDR3 loop reads CASSPGRSQSSYEQYF. The CDR3 coding sequence is TGTGCCAGCAGCCCTGGACGGAGCCAAAGCTCCTACGAGCAGTACTTC.

The chain uses TRBV19 and TRBJ2-7, with no clear D. The CDR3 has 13 residues. Germline lookup yields CDR1 LNHDA and CDR2 SQIVND (reference sequence). V lost 11 bases and J lost 0, with 14 bases in between. DNA of the CDR3: TGTGCCTCTCGGGCAAGCGCCTCCTACGAGCAGTACTTC. Protein sequence: CASRASASYEQYF.

The rearrangement links TRBV5-1 to TRBJ2-7, with TRBD1 identical over 9 bases. Germline CDR1 is SGHRS and CDR2 is YFSETQ. The CDR3 has 15 residues. Losses at the gene ends were 4 bases for V and 0 bases for J; bases not matched to a gene: 5. The CDR3 spells CASSAPGQGSYEQYF. The CDR3 DNA reads TGCGCCAGCAGCGCTCCGGGACAGGGCTCCTACGAGCAGTACTTC. The full variable domain, with the rest looked up from reference TRBV5-1 and TRBJ2-7, is KAGVTQTPRYLIKTRGQQVTLSCSPISGHRSVSWYQQTPGQGLQFLFEYFSETQRNKGNFPGRFSGRQFSNSRSEMNVSTLELGDSALYLCASSAPGQGSYEQYFGPGTRLTVT.

Here the CDR3 DNA reads TGTGCCAGCAGTGAAAGACGGGGAAGGAGGGGGTCACCCCTCCACTTT. It translates to CASSERRGRRGSPLHF. V and J are TRBV2 and TRBJ1-6, with D possibly TRBD1 on 6 matching bases. Germline CDR1 SNHLY, CDR2 FYNNEI. The germline V and J ends were trimmed by 2 bases and 10 bases, with 18 bases remaining between them. The CDR3 sequence is 16 residues long.

V and J are TRBV19 and TRBJ1-1; TRBD1 is a possible D gene (6 bases). The CDR3 consists of 14 residues. The V and J ends lost 7 bases and 0 bases respectively, with 12 bases between them. Germline lookup yields CDR1 LNHDA and CDR2 SQIVND (reference sequence). Written as DNA, the CDR3 is TGTGCCAGTACTCAACAGGGAATGAACACTGAAGCTTTCTTT. It specifies CASTQQGMNTEAFF. Using reference TRBV19 and TRBJ1-1 for the parts outside the CDR3, the full variable domain is DGGITQSPKYLFRKEGQNVTLSCEQNLNHDAMYWYRQDPGQGLRLIYYSQIVNDFQKGDIAEGYSVSREKKESFPLTVTSAQKNPTAFYLCASTQQGMNTEAFFGQGTRLTVV.

A word on this clone: A junction end diverges from the germline sequence, so it may reflect a read error. This sample includes further DNA sequences coding for the same CDR3. This chain joins TRBV11-3 and TRBJ2-6; D may correspond to TRBD1 or TRBD2 (5 bases each). The CDR3 length is 15 residues. Germline V gene lookup returns CDR1 SGHNT and CDR2 YENEEA. This CDR3 is CASSLEGSGANVLTF. The CDR3 DNA sequence: TGTGCTAGCAGCTTAGAGGGGTCTGGGGCCAACGTCCTGACTTTC.

The chain joins TRBV7-9 to TRBJ1-2; 8 bases are a match to TRBD1. CDR1 and CDR2 from the germline V gene are SEHNR and FQNEAQ (reference sequence). The CDR3 is 15 amino acids. Trimming took 6 bases from V and 6 from J; bases not matched to a gene: 12. The CDR3 loop reads CASRQTDRGPNGYTF. As DNA, the CDR3 is TGTGCCAGCAGACAGACAGACAGGGGACCTAATGGCTACACCTTC. The full variable domain, with the rest looked up from reference TRBV7-9 and TRBJ1-2, is DTGVSQNPRHKITKRGQNVTFRCDPISEHNRLYWYRQTLGQGPEFLTYFQNEAQLEKSRLLSDRFSAERPKGSFSTLEIQRTEQGDSAMYLCASRQTDRGPNGYTFGSGTRLTVV.

V usage is TRBV18 and J usage is TRBJ2-7; 8 bases agree with TRBD1. The J segment lost 9 bases and the V segment lost 3 bases, leaving 13 bases of the junction unmatched. This CDR3 has 15 amino acids. Germline V gene sequence: CDR1 KGHSH, CDR2 LQKENI. Here the CDR3 DNA reads TGTGCCAGCTCACCTTCGGGACAGGACGTACTCGGGCAGTACTTC. This gives the protein CASSPSGQDVLGQYF.

The chain uses TRBV6-6 and TRBJ2-7; no firm D call. CDR3 size: 13 residues. Germline V lookup: CDR1 MNHNY, CDR2 SVGAGI (reference sequence). V was cut by 2 bases and J by 3 bases, with 8 bases left in between. The chain's CDR3 is CASSYRDLYEQYF. DNA for the CDR3: TGTGCCAGCAGTTACCGCGACCTCTACGAGCAGTACTTC.

This chain connects TRBV10-3 to TRBJ2-1; D is unresolved. The CDR3 has 12 residues. Trimming removed 4 bases from V and 6 bases from J, with 7 bases in between. Germline V gene data show CDR1 as ENHRY and CDR2 as SYGVKD. CDR3 in DNA: TGTGCCATCAGTGTGAGGAGCAATGAGCAGTTCTTC. It specifies CAISVRSNEQFF.

The chain joins TRBV4-3 to TRBJ1-1; no clear D. CDR3 length: 15 amino acids. Trimming took off 1 base at V and 8 bases at J, with 17 bases between the two ends. Germline V gene sequence: CDR1 LGHNA, CDR2 YSLEER. CDR3 region: CASSQGMGYRREAFF. The CDR3 DNA reads as TGCGCCAGCAGCCAAGGGATGGGGTACCGGAGGGAAGCTTTCTTT.

This clone was observed a single time. The chain links TRBV2 to TRBJ2-2; the D gene is possibly TRBD1 (6 bases). Germline V gives CDR1 SNHLY, CDR2 FYNNEI. The CDR3 runs 13 residues. Trimming removed 7 bases from V and 5 bases from J, with 11 bases in between. CDR3 DNA sequence: TGTGCCAGCATGGGGCAGGGGACCGGGGAGCTGTTTTTT. Amino acid sequence: CASMGQGTGELFF.

This clone was observed once. J is TRBJ1-2 and V is TRBV4-1; TRBD1 matches at 7 bases. The CDR3 covers 14 residues. V lost 1 base, J lost 7 bases, and 6 bases stayed unmatched. The V gene's germline CDR1 is MGHRA and CDR2 YSYEKL. The CDR3 DNA is TGCGCCAGCAGCCAAGTTGCACAGGGGATTGGCTACACCTTC. Encoded protein: CASSQVAQGIGYTF.